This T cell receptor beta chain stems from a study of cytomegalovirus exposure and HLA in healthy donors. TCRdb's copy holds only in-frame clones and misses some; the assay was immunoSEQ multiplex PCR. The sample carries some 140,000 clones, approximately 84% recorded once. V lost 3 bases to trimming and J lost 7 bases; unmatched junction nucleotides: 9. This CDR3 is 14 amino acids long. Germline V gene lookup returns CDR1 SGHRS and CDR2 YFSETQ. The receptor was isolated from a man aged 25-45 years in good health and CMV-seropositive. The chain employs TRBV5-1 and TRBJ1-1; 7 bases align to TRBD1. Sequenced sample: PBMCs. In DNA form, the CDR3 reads TGCGCCAGCAGCTCAGGGGGGACGGTGAATGAAGCTTTCTTT. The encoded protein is CASSSGGTVNEAFF.